Sequencing of this T cell receptor (beta chain) was carried out in a study of T cell changes during pregnancy in multiple sclerosis. This clone was counted once. Repertoires were generated with immunoSEQ multiplex PCR, while TCRdb's copy carries only in-frame clones and drops some. The table records approximately 70,000 clones, about 92% of them present only once. V dropped 4 bases and J dropped 0 bases, with 6 bases sitting between them. The CDR3 is made up of 14 amino acids. Germline CDR1 SNHLY, CDR2 FYNNEI. The sequencing used peripheral blood, collected in the third trimester of pregnancy. The source is a female donor with multiple sclerosis, enrolled in a pregnancy study. The V gene is TRBV2, the J gene TRBJ1-4; D not resolved. CDR3: CASSVIPTNEKLFF. For the CDR3, the DNA is TGTGCCAGCAGTGTTATTCCAACTAATGAAAAACTGTTTTTT.